This T cell receptor (beta chain) was sequenced in a study of T-cell reconstitution after alpha-beta-depleted transplantation in children. The CDR3 spans 11 residues. Germline-derived CDR1 and CDR2 are SQVTM and ANQGSEA. Losses at the gene ends were 7 bases for V and 5 bases for J; bases not matched to a gene: 4. Unique molecular identifiers tagged the TCRbeta library. One entry per CDR3 protein, called by TCRdb with MiXCR from the PCR reads. Here the sample spans 700,000 to 850,000 distinct CDR3 sequences, under 20% being singletons. As concerns this clonotype: The antigen is undetermined.

Study conclusions and caveats: About two months after transplant, alpha-beta T cells reportedly came from several hundred expanded graft clones. Some patients' high day-60 TCRbeta diversity was attributed to recipient cells surviving conditioning.

The TCR sequence derives from a male patient between 10 and 17 years old who had a stem cell transplant for acute lymphoblastic leukemia, so the T cells may come from the graft donor. This sample comprised PBMCs, mostly from graft donor cells, obtained 360 days after TCRalphabeta/CD19-depleted stem cell transplant. This chain connects TRBV29-1 to TRBJ2-7; TRBD1 matches at 8 bases. CDR3 sequence reads: CSGTGFNEQYF. Written as DNA, the CDR3 is TGCAGCGGGACAGGGTTCAACGAGCAGTACTTC.